The sequence of this T cell receptor beta chain was determined in a study of blood T cells in healthy people across ages. Trimming left V 0 bases short and J 4 bases short, with 12 bases between. Germline CDR1 is KGHSH and CDR2 is LQKENI. The CDR3 has 15 amino acids. Combining a sample-barcoded 5' primer with a J-beta primer mix, a second PCR ran for 7 to 11 cycles. Every cDNA molecule carried a tag from a template-switch adaptor bearing 12 random nucleotides. From the 5' RACE reads, TCRdb called clonotypes with MiXCR, one entry per CDR3 protein. The sample holds 1.5 million to 2 million distinct CDR3 sequences, about 35% seen once. Every donor contributed ten milliliters of peripheral blood by blood draw.

The source material was blood. V and J are TRBV18 and TRBJ1-2; the D is unclear. The clonotype originates from a woman in her 30s in good health. The CDR3 DNA follows: TGTGCCAGCTCACCACCAGTGCCACATTCCTATGGCTACACCTTC. Encoded protein: CASSPPVPHSYGYTF.